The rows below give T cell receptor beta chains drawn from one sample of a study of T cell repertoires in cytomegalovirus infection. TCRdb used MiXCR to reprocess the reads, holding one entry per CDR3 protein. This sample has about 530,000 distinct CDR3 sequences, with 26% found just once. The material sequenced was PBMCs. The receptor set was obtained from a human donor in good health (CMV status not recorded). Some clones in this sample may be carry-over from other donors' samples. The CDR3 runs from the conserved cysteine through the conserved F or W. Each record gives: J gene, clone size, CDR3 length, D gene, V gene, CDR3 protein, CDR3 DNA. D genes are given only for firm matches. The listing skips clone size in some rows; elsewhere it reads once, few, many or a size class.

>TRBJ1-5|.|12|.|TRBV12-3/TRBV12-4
CASSFQYQPQHF
TGTGCCAGCAGTTTTCAGTATCAGCCCCAGCATTTT
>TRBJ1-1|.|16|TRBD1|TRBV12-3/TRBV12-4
CASSFRQGKKNTEAFF
TGTGCCAGCAGTTTCCGACAGGGGAAAAAGAACACTGAAGCTTTCTTT
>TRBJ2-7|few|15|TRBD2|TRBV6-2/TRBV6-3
CASRSLAGATYEQYF
TGTGCCAGCAGGTCACTAGCGGGGGCCACCTACGAGCAGTACTTC
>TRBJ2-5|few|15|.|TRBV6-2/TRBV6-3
CASSDGRAPRETQYF
TGTGCCAGCAGTGATGGCCGGGCCCCGAGAGAGACCCAGTACTTC
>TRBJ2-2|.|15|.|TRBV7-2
CASSLGRGHTGELFF
TGTGCCAGCAGCTTAGGGCGGGGTCACACCGGGGAGCTGTTTTTT
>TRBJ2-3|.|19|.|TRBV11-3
CASSSPISGPDWGTDTQYF
TGTGCCAGCAGCTCGCCAATTAGTGGGCCGGACTGGGGCACAGATACGCAGTATTTT
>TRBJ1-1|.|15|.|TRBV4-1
CASSQERAGHTEAFF
TGCGCCAGCAGCCAAGAGAGGGCAGGGCACACTGAAGCTTTCTTT
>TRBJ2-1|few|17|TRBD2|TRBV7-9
CASSLPHGTSGSIKQFF
TGTGCCAGCAGCTTACCCCATGGGACTAGCGGGAGTATTAAGCAGTTCTTC
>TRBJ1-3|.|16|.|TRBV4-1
CASSQDDGRSGNTIYF
TGCGCCAGCAGCCAAGATGACGGCCGTTCTGGAAACACCATATATTTT
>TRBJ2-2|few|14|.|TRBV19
CASSPYSVTGELFF
TGTGCCAGTAGTCCCTACTCCGTCACCGGGGAGCTGTTTTTT
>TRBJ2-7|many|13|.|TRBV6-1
CASSEIASYEQYF
TGTGCCAGCAGTGAAATAGCGTCCTACGAGCAGTACTTC